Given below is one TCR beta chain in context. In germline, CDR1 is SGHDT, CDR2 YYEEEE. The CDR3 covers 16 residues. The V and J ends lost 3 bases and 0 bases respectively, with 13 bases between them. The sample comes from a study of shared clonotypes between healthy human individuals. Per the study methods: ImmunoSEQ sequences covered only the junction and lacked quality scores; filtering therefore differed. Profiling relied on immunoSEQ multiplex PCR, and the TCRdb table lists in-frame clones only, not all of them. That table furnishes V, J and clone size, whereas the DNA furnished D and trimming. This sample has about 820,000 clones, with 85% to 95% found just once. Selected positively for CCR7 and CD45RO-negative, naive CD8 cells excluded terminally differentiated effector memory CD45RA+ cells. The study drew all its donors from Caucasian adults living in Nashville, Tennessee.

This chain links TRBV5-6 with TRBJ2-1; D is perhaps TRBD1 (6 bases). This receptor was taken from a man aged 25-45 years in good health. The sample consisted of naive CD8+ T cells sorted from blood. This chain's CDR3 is CASSYATGDSYNEQFF. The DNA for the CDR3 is TGTGCCAGCAGCTACGCGACAGGCGACTCCTACAATGAGCAGTTCTTC.